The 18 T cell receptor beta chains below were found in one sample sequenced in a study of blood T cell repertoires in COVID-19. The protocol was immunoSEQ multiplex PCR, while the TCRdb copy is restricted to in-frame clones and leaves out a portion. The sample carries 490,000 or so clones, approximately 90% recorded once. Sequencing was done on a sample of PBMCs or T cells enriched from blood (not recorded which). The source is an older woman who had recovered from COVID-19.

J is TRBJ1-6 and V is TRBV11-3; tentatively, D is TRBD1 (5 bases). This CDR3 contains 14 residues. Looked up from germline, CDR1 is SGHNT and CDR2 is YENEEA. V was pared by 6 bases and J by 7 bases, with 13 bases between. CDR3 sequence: CASSSGLRNSPLHF. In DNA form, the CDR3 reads TGTGCCAGCAGTTCAGGGTTAAGGAATTCACCCCTCCACTTT.

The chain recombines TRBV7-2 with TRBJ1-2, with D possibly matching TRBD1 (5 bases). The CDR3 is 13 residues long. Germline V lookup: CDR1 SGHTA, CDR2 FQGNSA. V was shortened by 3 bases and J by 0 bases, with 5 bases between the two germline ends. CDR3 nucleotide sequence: TGTGCCAGCAGCTTGGACACTAACTATGGCTACACCTTC. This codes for CASSLDTNYGYTF.

CDR3 region: CASSPTGLQETQYF. CDR3 sequence (DNA): TGCGCCAGCAGCCCGACAGGGTTACAAGAGACCCAGTACTTC. The chain has TRBV5-1 and TRBJ2-5, with 7 bases that match TRBD1. The CDR3 is 14 residues long. Losses at the gene ends were 4 bases for V and 2 bases for J; bases not matched to a gene: 5. The germline CDR1 and CDR2 sequences are SGHRS and YFSETQ.

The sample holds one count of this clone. The CDR3 loop reads CASRGKRITYEQYF. DNA for the CDR3: TGTGCCAGCAGGGGGAAGCGGATTACCTACGAGCAGTACTTC. The genes are TRBV28 and TRBJ2-7, with D maybe TRBD2 (5 bases). The CDR3 consists of 14 residues. Germline loops: CDR1 MDHEN, CDR2 SYDVKM. Trimming cost V 6 bases and J 2 bases, with 14 bases left between them.

The CDR3 region is CASSLGTSGGLTDTQYF. The CDR3 region has the DNA TGCGCCAGCAGCTTGGGGACTAGCGGGGGCCTCACAGATACGCAGTATTTT. This chain connects TRBV5-1 to TRBJ2-3, with 13 bases that match TRBD2. This CDR3 contains 17 residues. V was pared by 0 bases and J by 2 bases, with 3 bases of the junction left unmatched. Germline lookup yields CDR1 SGHRS and CDR2 YFSETQ.

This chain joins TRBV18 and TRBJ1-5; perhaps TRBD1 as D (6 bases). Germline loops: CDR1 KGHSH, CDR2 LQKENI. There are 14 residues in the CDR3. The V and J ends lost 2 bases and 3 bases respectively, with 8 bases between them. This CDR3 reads CASSPGTYNQPQHF. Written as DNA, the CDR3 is TGTGCCAGCTCACCAGGGACATACAATCAGCCCCAGCATTTT.

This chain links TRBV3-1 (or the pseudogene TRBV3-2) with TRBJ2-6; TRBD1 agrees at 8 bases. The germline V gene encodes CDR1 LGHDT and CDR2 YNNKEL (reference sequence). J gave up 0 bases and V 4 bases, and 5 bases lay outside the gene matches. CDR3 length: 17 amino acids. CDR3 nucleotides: TGTGCCAGCAGCCGTGGGACAGGATCCTCTGGGGCCAACGTCCTGACTTTC. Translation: CASSRGTGSSGANVLTF.

As DNA, the CDR3 is TGTGCCAGCAGGGTGGGTGCAGGCTCCTACAATGAGCAGTTCTTC. Its protein is CASRVGAGSYNEQFF. The rearrangement joins TRBV5-4 to TRBJ2-1; D not certain. Germline loops: CDR1 SGHNT, CDR2 YYREEE (reference sequence). Trimming left V 5 bases short and J 0 bases short, with 12 bases between. The CDR3 consists of 15 residues.

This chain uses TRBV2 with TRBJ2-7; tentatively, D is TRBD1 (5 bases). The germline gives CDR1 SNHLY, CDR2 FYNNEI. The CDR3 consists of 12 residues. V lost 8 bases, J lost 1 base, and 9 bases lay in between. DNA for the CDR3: TGTGCCAGCGGGCAGGGATCCTACGAGCAGTACGTC. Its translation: CASGQGSYEQYV.

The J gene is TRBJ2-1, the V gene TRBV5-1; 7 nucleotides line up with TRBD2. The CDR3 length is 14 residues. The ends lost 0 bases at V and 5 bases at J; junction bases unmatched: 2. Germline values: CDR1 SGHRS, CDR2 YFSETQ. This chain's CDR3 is CASSLESGDNEQFF. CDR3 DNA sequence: TGCGCCAGCAGCTTGGAGAGCGGGGACAATGAGCAGTTCTTC. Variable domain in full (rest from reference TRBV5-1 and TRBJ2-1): KAGVTQTPRYLIKTRGQQVTLSCSPISGHRSVSWYQQTPGQGLQFLFEYFSETQRNKGNFPGRFSGRQFSNSRSEMNVSTLELGDSALYLCASSLESGDNEQFFGPGTRLTVL.

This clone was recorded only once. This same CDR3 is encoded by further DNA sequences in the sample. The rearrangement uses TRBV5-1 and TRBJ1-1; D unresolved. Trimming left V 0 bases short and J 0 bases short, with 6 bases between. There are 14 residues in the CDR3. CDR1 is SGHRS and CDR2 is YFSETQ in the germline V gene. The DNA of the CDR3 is TGCGCCAGCAGCTTGGCCGGTATGAACACTGAAGCTTTCTTT. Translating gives CASSLAGMNTEAFF.

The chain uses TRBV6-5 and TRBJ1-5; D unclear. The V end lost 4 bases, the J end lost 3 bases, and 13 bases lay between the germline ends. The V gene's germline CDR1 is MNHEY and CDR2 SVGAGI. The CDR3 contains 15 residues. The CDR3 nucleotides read TGTGCCAGCAGTTCTTTACCGGGGAACAATCAGCCCCAGCATTTT. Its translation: CASSSLPGNNQPQHF.

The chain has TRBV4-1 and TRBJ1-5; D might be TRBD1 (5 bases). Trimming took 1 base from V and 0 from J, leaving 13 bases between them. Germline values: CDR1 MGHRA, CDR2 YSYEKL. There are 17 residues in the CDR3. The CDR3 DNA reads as TGCGCCAGCAGCCAAGTCCCGTCTACAGGTAGCAATCAGCCCCAGCATTTT. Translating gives CASSQVPSTGSNQPQHF.

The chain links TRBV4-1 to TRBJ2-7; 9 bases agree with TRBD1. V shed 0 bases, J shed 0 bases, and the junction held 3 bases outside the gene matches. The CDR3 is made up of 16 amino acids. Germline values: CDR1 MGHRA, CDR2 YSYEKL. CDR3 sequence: CASSQESGQGSYEQYV. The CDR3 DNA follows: TGCGCCAGCAGCCAAGAGTCGGGACAGGGCTCCTACGAGCAGTACGTC.

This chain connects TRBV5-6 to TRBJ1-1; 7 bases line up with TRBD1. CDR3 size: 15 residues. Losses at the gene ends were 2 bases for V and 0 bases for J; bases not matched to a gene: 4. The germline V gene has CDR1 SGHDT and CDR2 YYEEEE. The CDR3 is CASSFPTGLNTEAFF. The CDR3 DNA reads TGTGCCAGCAGCTTCCCGACAGGGTTGAACACTGAAGCTTTCTTT.

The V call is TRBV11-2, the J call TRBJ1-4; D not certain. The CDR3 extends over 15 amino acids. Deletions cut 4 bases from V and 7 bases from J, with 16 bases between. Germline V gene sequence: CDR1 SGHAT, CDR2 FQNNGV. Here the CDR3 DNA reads TGTGCCAGCAGCTACGTGGCCGGGATCGGTGAAAAACTGTTTTTT. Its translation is CASSYVAGIGEKLFF.

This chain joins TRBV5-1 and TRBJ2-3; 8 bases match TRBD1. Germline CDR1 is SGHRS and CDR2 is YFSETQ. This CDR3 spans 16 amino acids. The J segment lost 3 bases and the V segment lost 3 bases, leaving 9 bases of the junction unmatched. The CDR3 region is CASSSLIGTGTDTQYF. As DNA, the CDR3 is TGCGCCAGCAGCTCCTTAATTGGGACAGGTACAGATACGCAGTATTTT.

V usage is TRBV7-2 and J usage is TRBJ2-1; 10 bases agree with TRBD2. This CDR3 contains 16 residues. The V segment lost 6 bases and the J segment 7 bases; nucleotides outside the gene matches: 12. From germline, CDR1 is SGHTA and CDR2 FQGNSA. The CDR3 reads CASRRALAGAGNEQFF. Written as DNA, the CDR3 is TGTGCCAGCAGGAGGGCTCTAGCGGGGGCGGGGAATGAGCAGTTCTTC. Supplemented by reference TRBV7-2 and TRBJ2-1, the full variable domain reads GAGVSQSPSNKVTEKGKDVELRCDPISGHTALYWYRQSLGQGLEFLIYFQGNSAPDKSGLPSDRFSAERTGGSVSTLTIQRTQQEDSAVYLCASRRALAGAGNEQFFGPGTRLTVL.